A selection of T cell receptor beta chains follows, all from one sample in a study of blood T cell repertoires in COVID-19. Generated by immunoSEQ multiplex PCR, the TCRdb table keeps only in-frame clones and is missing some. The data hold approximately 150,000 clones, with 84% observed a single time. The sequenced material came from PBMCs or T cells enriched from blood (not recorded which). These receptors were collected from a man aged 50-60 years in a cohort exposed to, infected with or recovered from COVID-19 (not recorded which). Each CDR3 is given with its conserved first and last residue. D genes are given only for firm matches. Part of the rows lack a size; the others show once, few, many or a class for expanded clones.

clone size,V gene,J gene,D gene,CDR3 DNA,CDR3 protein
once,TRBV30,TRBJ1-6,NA,TGTGCCTGGAGTGCCCCCCGCCAACAGGGCTATAATTCACCCCTCCACTTT,CAWSAPRQQGYNSPLHF
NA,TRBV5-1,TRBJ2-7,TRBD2,TGCGCCAGCAGACTAGCGGGAGGGTCTGGGAACTACGAGCAGTACTTC,CASRLAGGSGNYEQYF
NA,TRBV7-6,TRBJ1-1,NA,TGTGCCAGCAGCTATCCGATCCTAAACACTGAAGCTTTCTTT,CASSYPILNTEAFF
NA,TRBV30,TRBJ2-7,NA,TGTGCCTGGAGTGATGGCAGAACCTACGAGCAGTACTTC,CAWSDGRTYEQYF
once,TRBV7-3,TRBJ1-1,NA,TGTGCCAGCAGCCCTTCTGGGGGCGGGGGAACTGAAGCTTTCTTT,CASSPSGGGGTEAFF
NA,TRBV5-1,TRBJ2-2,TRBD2,TGCGCCAGCAGCCCCCGACTAGCGGGGAACACCGGGGAGCTGTTTTTT,CASSPRLAGNTGELFF
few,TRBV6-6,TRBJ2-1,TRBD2,TGTGCCAGCAGTCGGGACTACCCGGGCCCCTCCTACAATGAGCAGTTCTTC,CASSRDYPGPSYNEQFF
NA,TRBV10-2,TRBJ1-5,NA,TGCGCCAGCAGTGAGCCAGGGATGGGTCAGCCCCAGCATTTT,CASSEPGMGQPQHF
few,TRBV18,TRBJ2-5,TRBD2,TGTGCCAGCTCACGTGGACTAGCGGAGACCCAGTACTTC,CASSRGLAETQYF
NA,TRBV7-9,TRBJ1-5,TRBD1,TGTGCCAGCAGCTTATCAACAGGGGGCTGGGGTAGCAATCAGCCCCAGCATTTT,CASSLSTGGWGSNQPQHF
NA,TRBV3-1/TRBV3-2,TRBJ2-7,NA,TGTGCCAGCAGCCAAGTCCGCTACGAGCAGTACTTC,CASSQVRYEQYF
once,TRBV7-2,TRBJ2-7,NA,TGTGCCAGCAGCCCCCTTAACAAACCCTACGAGCAGTACTTC,CASSPLNKPYEQYF
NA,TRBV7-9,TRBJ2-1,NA,TGTGCCAGCAGCGTTCATATGGGCGAGCAGTTCTTC,CASSVHMGEQFF
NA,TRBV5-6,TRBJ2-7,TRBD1,TGTGCCAGCAGCTCAGGGACAGGGCCTTACGAGCAGTACTTC,CASSSGTGPYEQYF
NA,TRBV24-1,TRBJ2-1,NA,TGTGCCACCAGTGTTTCGGCGGGGGCTATATTTGAGCAGTTCTTC,CATSVSAGAIFEQFF
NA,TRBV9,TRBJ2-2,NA,TGTGCCAGCAGCCCCCGGGGTTTCGGGGATCGATTGGCCGGGGAGCTGTTTTTT,CASSPRGFGDRLAGELFF
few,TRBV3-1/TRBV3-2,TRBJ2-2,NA,TGTGCCAGCAGCCGTTCCGGAGGAAGCACCGGGGAGCTGTTTTTT,CASSRSGGSTGELFF
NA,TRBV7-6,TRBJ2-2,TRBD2,TGTGCCAGCAGCACCCCCCCTTCCGGGACTAGGATCGCCGGGGAGCTGTTTTTT,CASSTPPSGTRIAGELFF
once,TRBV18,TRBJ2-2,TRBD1,TGTGCCAGCTCACCGGACAGGATGAACACCGGGGAGCTGTTTTTT,CASSPDRMNTGELFF
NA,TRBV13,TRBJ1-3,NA,TGTGCCAGCAGCTTAGAGCCCCTCTCTGGAAACACCATATATTTT,CASSLEPLSGNTIYF
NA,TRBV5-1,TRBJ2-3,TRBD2,TGCGCCAGCAGCCCCCGGGTAGCGGGAGACACAGATACGCAGTATTTT,CASSPRVAGDTDTQYF
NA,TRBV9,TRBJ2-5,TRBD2,TGTGCCAGCAGCGTCGCCGGGACTAGTGGAGAGACCCAGTACTTC,CASSVAGTSGETQYF
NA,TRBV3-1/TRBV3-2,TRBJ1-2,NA,TGTGCCAGCAGCCAGAACAGATTCTATGGCTACACCTTC,CASSQNRFYGYTF
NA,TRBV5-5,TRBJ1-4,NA,TGTGCCAGCAGCTTGGGGCAAACAACTAATGAAAAACTGTTTTTT,CASSLGQTTNEKLFF
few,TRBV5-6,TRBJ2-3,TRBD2,TGTGCCAGCAGCTTGGCCCTAGCGGGGGATACAGATACGCAGTATTTT,CASSLALAGDTDTQYF
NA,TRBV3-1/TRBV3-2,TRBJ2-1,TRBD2,TGTGCCAGCAGCGGGGGGGGGTCCTACAATGAGCAGTTCTTC,CASSGGGSYNEQFF
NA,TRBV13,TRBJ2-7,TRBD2,TGTGCCAGCAGCCCGCCAGCGGGAGTGGGGGAGCAGTACTTC,CASSPPAGVGEQYF
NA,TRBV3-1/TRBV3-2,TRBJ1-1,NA,TGTGCCAGCAGCCAGCAGGGGAACATGAACACTGAAGCTTTCTTT,CASSQQGNMNTEAFF
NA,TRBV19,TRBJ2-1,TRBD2,TGTGCCAGTAGTATTCTTACTAGCGGAGATATTTCCCTCTCCTACAATGAGCAGTTCTTC,CASSILTSGDISLSYNEQFF
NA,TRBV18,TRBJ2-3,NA,TGTGCCAGCTCACCACCCACAAAAGATACGCAGTATTTT,CASSPPTKDTQYF
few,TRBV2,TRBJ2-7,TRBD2,TGTGCCAGCAGGGAGACTAGCGGGAGTCTTAACGAGCAGTACTTC,CASRETSGSLNEQYF
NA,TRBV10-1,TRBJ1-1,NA,TGCGCCACCCCCGACAGGAGTAACACTGAAGCTTTCTTT,CATPDRSNTEAFF
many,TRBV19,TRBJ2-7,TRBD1,TGTGCCAGTAGTAGCGGACAGGGGATATCCTACGAGCAGTACTTC,CASSSGQGISYEQYF
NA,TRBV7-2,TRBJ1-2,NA,TGTGCCAGCAGCTCGGACAGCTGGGACTATGGCTACACCTTC,CASSSDSWDYGYTF
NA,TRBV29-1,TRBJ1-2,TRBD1,TGCAGCGTGCCCCTCAGGGGGGACTATGGCTACACCTTC,CSVPLRGDYGYTF
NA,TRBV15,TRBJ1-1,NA,TGTGCCACCAGCAGAGATCAGGGGTCGGCTTTCTTT,CATSRDQGSAFF
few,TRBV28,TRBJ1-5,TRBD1,TGTGCCAGCAGTTTGGAGCAGGGGGCTAATCAGCCCCAGCATTTT,CASSLEQGANQPQHF
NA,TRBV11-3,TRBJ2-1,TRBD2,TGTGCCAGCAGCTTAGATCGTGGTAGCGGGAGGAAGAATGAGCAGTTCTTC,CASSLDRGSGRKNEQFF